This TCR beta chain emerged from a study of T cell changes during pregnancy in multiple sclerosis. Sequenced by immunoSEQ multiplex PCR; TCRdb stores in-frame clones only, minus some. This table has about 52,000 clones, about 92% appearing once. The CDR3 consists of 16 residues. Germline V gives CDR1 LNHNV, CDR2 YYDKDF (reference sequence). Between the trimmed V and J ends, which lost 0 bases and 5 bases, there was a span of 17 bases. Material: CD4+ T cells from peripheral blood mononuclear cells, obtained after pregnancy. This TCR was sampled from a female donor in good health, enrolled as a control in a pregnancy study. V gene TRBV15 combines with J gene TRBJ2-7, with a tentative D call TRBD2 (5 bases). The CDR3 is CATSRDLASRRNEQYF. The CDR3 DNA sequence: TGTGCCACCAGCAGAGATCTGGCTAGCCGTAGAAACGAGCAGTACTTC.